The 14 T cell receptor beta chains listed next were all sequenced from one sample in a study of vaccination effects on CD4 cells after COVID-19. Some clones are missing from TCRdb's copy, which holds only in-frame ones; the method was immunoSEQ multiplex PCR. The sample records around 25,000 clones, 65% to 80% being singletons. Antigen specificity for these receptors is unknown. Antigen-specific CD4+ T cells expanded by the ViraFEST assay with viral peptide pools were then sequenced. Following a 10-day culture, CD4+ T cells were purified. Vaccine recipients, nucleocapsid antibody negative, had no prior SARS-CoV-2 infection. Here the sequenced sample was CD4+ T cells from PBMCs cultured with HCoV-NL63 spike peptides, taken before COVID-19 vaccination. These receptors were taken from a human donor who received a COVID-19 vaccine.

This sequence joins TRBV2 and TRBJ2-7; D is ambiguous. The V gene's germline CDR1 is SNHLY and CDR2 FYNNEI. The CDR3 totals 13 residues. V dropped 2 bases and J dropped 1 base, with 6 bases sitting between them. The CDR3 loop reads CASSEPGSYEQYF. CDR3 nucleotide sequence: TGTGCCAGCAGTGAACCAGGATCCTACGAGCAGTACTTC.

The rearrangement joins TRBV6-6 to TRBJ1-2, with 8 bases matching TRBD1. This CDR3 comprises 13 residues. Per the germline V gene, CDR1 is MNHNY and CDR2 is SVGAGI (reference sequence). The trim removed 6 bases at V and 6 bases at J, leaving 6 bases unmatched. The CDR3 DNA follows: TGTGCCAGCAGGGCCACAGGGGGAGATGGCTACACCTTC. Translation: CASRATGGDGYTF.

The chain recombines TRBV10-3 with TRBJ2-5, with 7 positions matching TRBD1. The junction had 7 bases not matched to a gene; V was cut back by 10 bases and J by 5 bases. The CDR3 length is 12 residues. Per the germline V gene, CDR1 is ENHRY and CDR2 is SYGVKD. In nucleotides, the CDR3 is TGTGCCACCACAGGGGATGGTGAGACCCAGTACTTC. The encoded protein is CATTGDGETQYF.

This chain connects TRBV5-4 to TRBJ2-5; D may match TRBD1 or TRBD2 (5 bases each). The germline V and J ends were trimmed by 0 bases and 1 base, with 13 bases remaining between them. Germline values: CDR1 SGHNT, CDR2 YYREEE (reference sequence). The length of the CDR3 is 16 residues. The CDR3 spells CASSLDGQGPQETQYF. In DNA form, the CDR3 reads TGTGCCAGCAGCTTGGATGGTCAGGGACCCCAAGAGACCCAGTACTTC.

The rearrangement links TRBV3-1 (or the pseudogene TRBV3-2) to TRBJ2-7, with TRBD2 as a possible D gene (5 bases). Germline CDR1 LGHDT, CDR2 YNNKEL (reference sequence). With 1 base removed from V and 0 bases from J, the gap between germline ends came to 10 bases. This CDR3 spans 15 amino acids. CDR3 nucleotide sequence: TGTGCCAGCAGCCAAGGGAAGCGGAGCTCCTACGAGCAGTACTTC. Amino acid sequence: CASSQGKRSSYEQYF.

The rearrangement joins TRBV5-4 to TRBJ1-2; D may be TRBD1 (5 bases). Trimming shortened V by 3 bases and J by 8 bases, and 20 bases separated the two germline ends. The CDR3 is 15 amino acids. From germline, CDR1 is SGHNT and CDR2 YYREEE (reference sequence). CDR3 in DNA: TGTGCCAGCAGCTACTCCCAGGGCCAAGAGCGCGGCTACACCTTC. Its protein product is CASSYSQGQERGYTF.

The chain couples TRBV4-1 to TRBJ1-4, with D possibly being TRBD1 (6 bases). Germline CDR1 MGHRA, CDR2 YSYEKL. This CDR3 contains 18 residues. V gave up 4 bases and J gave up 8 bases, with 26 bases separating them. This chain's CDR3 is CASSPIRIIRQVWEKLFF. The DNA for the CDR3 is TGCGCCAGCAGCCCGATTCGAATAATAAGACAGGTTTGGGAAAAACTGTTTTTT.

This clone was detected a few times. This chain connects TRBV5-1 to TRBJ1-5; 9 bases line up with TRBD1. CDR1 SGHRS and CDR2 YFSETQ come from the germline V gene. This CDR3 is built from 14 residues. Trimming cost V 4 bases and J 6 bases; bases outside gene matches: 5. CDR3 sequence (DNA): TGCGCCAGCAGCCCCGGGACAGGGCTTCAGCCCCAGCATTTT. Its protein product is CASSPGTGLQPQHF.

The chain carries TRBV10-3 and TRBJ1-3; D uncertain. Germline V gives CDR1 ENHRY, CDR2 SYGVKD. The CDR3 has 13 residues. V shed 3 bases and J shed 0 bases, with 3 bases lying between them. CDR3 protein: CAISDYSGNTIYF. CDR3 coding DNA: TGTGCCATCAGTGACTACTCTGGAAACACCATATATTTT.

The chain employs TRBV7-9 and TRBJ1-1; TRBD1 matches 9 bases. The J segment lost 6 bases and the V segment lost 8 bases, leaving 7 bases of the junction unmatched. There are 13 residues in the CDR3. Germline assignment: CDR1 SEHNR and CDR2 FQNEAQ (reference sequence). CDR3 residues: CASSLQGAPEAFF. CDR3 bases: TGTGCCAGCTCCCTACAGGGGGCCCCTGAAGCTTTCTTT.

V and J are TRBV12-3 or TRBV12-4 and TRBJ1-5; D is undetermined. The CDR3 sequence is 12 residues long. Trimming removed 6 bases from V and 3 bases from J, with 6 bases in between. CDR3 loop: CASRQYNQPQHF. In nucleotides, the CDR3 is TGTGCCAGCAGACAGTACAATCAGCCCCAGCATTTT.

The J gene is TRBJ1-3, the V gene TRBV27; no clear D gene. Germline CDR1 and CDR2: MNHEY and SMNVEV (reference sequence). The CDR3 consists of 13 residues. The ends were cut back, 0 bases at V and 3 bases at J, with 3 bases in the middle. In DNA, the CDR3 is TGTGCCAGCAGTTTATCCGGTGGAAACACCATATATTTT. This codes for CASSLSGGNTIYF.

The V gene is TRBV19, the J gene TRBJ2-7; tentatively, D is TRBD1 (6 bases). This CDR3 is built from 13 residues. With 3 bases removed from V and 2 bases from J, the gap between germline ends came to 8 bases. Germline V lookup: CDR1 LNHDA, CDR2 SQIVND (reference sequence). Here the CDR3 DNA reads TGTGCCAGTAGTATGGACAGCGCCTACGAGCAGTACTTC. This encodes CASSMDSAYEQYF. The full variable domain, with the rest looked up from reference TRBV19 and TRBJ2-7, is DGGITQSPKYLFRKEGQNVTLSCEQNLNHDAMYWYRQDPGQGLRLIYYSQIVNDFQKGDIAEGYSVSREKKESFPLTVTSAQKNPTAFYLCASSMDSAYEQYFGPGTRLTVT.

The chain combines TRBV14 with TRBJ2-5, with 7 bases fitting TRBD1. The germline V gene encodes CDR1 SGHDN and CDR2 FVKESK. The CDR3 loop spans 16 amino acids. Germline trimming cut 4 bases from V and 1 base from J; bases unmatched to any gene: 9. CDR3 sequence reads: CASSPLTGLRQETQYF. CDR3 DNA sequence: TGTGCCAGCAGCCCCCTGACAGGGCTTCGCCAAGAGACCCAGTACTTC.